Shown below are 8 T cell receptor beta chains from a single sample sequenced in a study of shared clonotypes between healthy human individuals. TCRdb keeps only in-frame clones here, not all; method: immunoSEQ multiplex PCR. The profile shows about half a million clones, around 73% of them singletons. The specimen was PBMCs. All receptors come from a woman aged 35 to 49 in good health. Some clones in this sample may be carry-over from other donors' samples.

This chain links TRBV10-3 with TRBJ2-2, with D possibly TRBD2 on 6 matching bases. V dropped 2 bases and J dropped 7 bases, with 14 bases sitting between them. The CDR3 has 15 amino acids. Germline-derived CDR1 and CDR2 are ENHRY and SYGVKD. Here the CDR3 reads CAISELASEGGELFF. CDR3 nucleotides: TGTGCCATCAGTGAGCTGGCTAGCGAGGGCGGGGAGCTGTTTTTT.

The chain has TRBV6-1 and TRBJ2-3; 10 nucleotides agree with TRBD2. Germline CDR1 reads MNHNS; CDR2 reads SASEGT. CDR3 size: 15 residues. J gave up 0 bases and V 8 bases, and 5 bases lay outside the gene matches. The chain's CDR3 is CASATSGASTDTQYF. Written as DNA, the CDR3 is TGTGCCAGCGCTACTAGCGGGGCTAGCACAGATACGCAGTATTTT.

This rearrangement joins TRBV27 to TRBJ2-6; D unclear. Germline values: CDR1 MNHEY, CDR2 SMNVEV (reference sequence). There are 16 residues in the CDR3. V dropped 3 bases and J dropped 0 bases, with 9 bases sitting between them. The CDR3 sequence is CASSFWRLSGANVLTF. CDR3 DNA: TGTGCCAGCAGTTTCTGGCGGCTCTCTGGGGCCAACGTCCTGACTTTC. Full variable domain (outside the CDR3, taken from reference TRBV27 and TRBJ2-6): EAQVTQNPRYLITVTGKKLTVTCSQNMNHEYMSWYRQDPGLGLRQIYYSMNVEVTDKGDVPEGYKVSRKEKRNFPLILESPSPNQTSLYFCASSFWRLSGANVLTFGAGSRLTVL.

The chain couples TRBV18 to TRBJ2-1; D is undetermined. Germline-derived CDR1 and CDR2 are KGHSH and LQKENI. V was shortened by 0 bases and J by 7 bases, with 16 bases between the two germline ends. The CDR3 runs to 16 residues. This CDR3 reads CASSPPVARAKNEQFF. Here the CDR3 DNA reads TGTGCCAGCTCACCACCGGTCGCTCGGGCGAAGAATGAGCAGTTCTTC.

For this clone: The same CDR3 also results from other DNA sequences found in this sample. V and J are TRBV30 and TRBJ2-7; the D is unclear. Trimming pared 0 bases from V and 1 base from J, leaving 1 base between. The CDR3 extends over 11 amino acids. Per germline, CDR1 GTSNPN and CDR2 SVGIG (reference sequence). CDR3: CAWSVSYEQYF. For the CDR3, the DNA is TGTGCCTGGAGTGTATCCTACGAGCAGTACTTC.

CDR3 residues: CASSPRDQGFSSYEQYF. The CDR3 DNA sequence: TGTGCCAGCAGCCCAAGGGACCAGGGCTTTTCCTCTTACGAGCAGTACTTC. The chain carries TRBV5-5 and TRBJ2-7; either TRBD1 or TRBD2 may supply D (5 bases each). Per the germline V gene, CDR1 is SGHKS and CDR2 is YYEKEE (reference sequence). The CDR3 totals 17 residues. The V gene lost 4 bases and the J gene lost 4 bases, with 24 bases spanning the gap.

This chain joins TRBV18 and TRBJ2-7; TRBD1 is a possible D gene (6 bases). This CDR3 is 16 amino acids long. CDR1 and CDR2 (germline): KGHSH, LQKENI. The V and J ends lost 4 bases and 2 bases respectively, with 18 bases between them. CDR3 DNA: TGTGCCAGCTCACTAGCCAGGATGACAGGCACCTACGAGCAGTACTTC. This codes for CASSLARMTGTYEQYF.

The chain employs TRBV28 and TRBJ2-5; 7 bases align to TRBD1. With 5 bases clipped from V and 2 bases from J, the junction kept 5 bases outside the gene matches. In germline, CDR1 is MDHEN, CDR2 SYDVKM. CDR3 size: 14 residues. The CDR3 sequence: CASSPGDSQETQYF. The CDR3 bases are TGTGCCAGCAGTCCCGGGGACAGTCAAGAGACCCAGTACTTC.